This TCR beta chain was captured in a study of PD-L1 blockade in urothelial cancer listed by TCRdb under 2017. General notes on the study: Every patient began therapy in the mid-2010s and was given atezolizumab 1,200 mg intravenously every 3 weeks. An ECOG performance status of 0 or 1 was recorded for the patients, and 0 to 3 prior chemotherapy regimens had been received by the patients. Blood samples were analyzed at 3 weeks after treatment start (second dose) and at 6 weeks after treatment start. Durable clinical benefit was achieved by nine patients but not by the remaining 20. Progression-free survival longer than 6 months counted as durable clinical benefit, and TCR features were additionally tested against both progression-free and overall survival. Blood samples gave a median of 141,255 T cells and some 83,000 unique TCRs, with a median clonality of approximately 0.08. Whole exome sequencing and RNA sequencing of pretreatment tumors were performed alongside TCR sequencing in the same patients. Somatic, immune and clinical correlates of response to PD-L1 blockade with atezolizumab in urothelial cancer were the focus of an exploratory multi-omic analysis. Pretreatment tumor samples and matched peripheral blood, collected serially before and after atezolizumab treatment, underwent TCR sequencing. Pretreatment blood TCR-seq was available for 27 to 30 patients, at least one posttreatment blood collection was obtained for 24 patients, and tumor TCR-seq was available for 24 patients. Twenty-five of 29 patients were identified as males with urothelial cancer of bladder origin, and a prior smoking history was reported by 18 of 29 patients. Paper-wide results and their limitations: Because of the small sample size (n ≈ 29) and the many exploratory analyses performed, the results are intended to be regarded as hypothesis-generating. Improved progression-free and overall survival was associated with having pretreatment peripheral blood TCR clonality below the median. Among patients with durable benefit, tumor-associated TCR clones showed greater expansion in peripheral blood 3 weeks after treatment started (n = 22, p = 0.022).

The cohort comprised fewer than 35 patients with locally advanced or metastatic urothelial carcinoma treated at Memorial Sloan Kettering on a trial protocol. Peripheral blood mononuclear cells were collected pretreatment and during treatment, with between 1 and 8 total time points obtained per patient. The Qiagen DNeasy Blood extraction kit was used to purify genomic DNA from total PBMCs and tumor samples. PBMCs were collected pretreatment and during treatment, and were isolated and stored as previously described. Each PCR received spiked-in synthetic TCR analog templates so that absolute template abundance could be estimated from read counts. TCRbeta CDR3 regions were amplified from genomic DNA with bias-controlled V and J gene primers using the immunoSEQ assay. Sequencing of rearranged TCRbeta segments was performed at approximately 20X coverage. The published analysis was carried out like this. Sequencing errors were corrected by clustering and CDR3s were annotated against IMGT to assign V, D and J genes. Downstream analyses used only productive TCRbeta rearrangements, leaving out any out-of-frame or stop-codon sequences. Clonality was computed as one minus Shannon entropy normalized by the log of the number of unique productive sequences. Clones differing between time points or between blood and tumor were identified using Fisher's exact test with Benjamini-Hochberg correction, with an adjusted p below 0.01 applied as the threshold. TCRdb limited this immuneACCESS table to in-frame rearrangements with V and J called. A share of clones is missing; checked studies link under half to unresolved V genes, and the rest is unexplained. That table gives V, J and clone size, and the DNA gave D and trimming. Here the sample has some 35,000 clones; over 75% occur a single time. The top ten clones comprise roughly 7.6% of the sample.

The junction shows trimming of 1 base on V and 1 base on J, plus 12 bases between the germline ends. CDR1 and CDR2 were assigned from the germline V gene as SGHAT and FQNNGV. The cysteine opens and the phenylalanine closes a CDR3 of 16 amino acids. Only CDR3 DNA remains: 48 bases, in frame from the first base. As to this clone: What this receptor recognizes is not known. Per-nucleotide qualities are absent, and no much larger clonotype sits a single base away.

The chain is assembled from TRBV11-2 and TRBJ2-3, and perhaps TRBD1 as D gene, on 5 matching bases. The material was PBMCs, obtained around atezolizumab (anti-PD-L1) treatment. The receptor's source is a man between 65 and 80 years old with urothelial cancer. CDR3 loop: CASSLARGRGTDTQYF. The bases read TGTGCCAGCAGCTTAGCTAGGGGCAGGGGCACAGATACGCAGTATTTT.